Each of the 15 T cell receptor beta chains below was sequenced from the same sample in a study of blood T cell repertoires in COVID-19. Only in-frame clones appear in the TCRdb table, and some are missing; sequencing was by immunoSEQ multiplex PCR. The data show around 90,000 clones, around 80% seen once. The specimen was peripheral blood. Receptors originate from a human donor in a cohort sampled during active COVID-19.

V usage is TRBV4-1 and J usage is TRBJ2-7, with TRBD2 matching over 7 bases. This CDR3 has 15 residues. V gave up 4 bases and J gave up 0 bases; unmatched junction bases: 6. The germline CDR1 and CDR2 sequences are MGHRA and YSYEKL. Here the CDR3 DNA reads TGCGCCAGCAGCCGAACGGGGGGTTACTCCTACGAGCAGTACTTC. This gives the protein CASSRTGGYSYEQYF.

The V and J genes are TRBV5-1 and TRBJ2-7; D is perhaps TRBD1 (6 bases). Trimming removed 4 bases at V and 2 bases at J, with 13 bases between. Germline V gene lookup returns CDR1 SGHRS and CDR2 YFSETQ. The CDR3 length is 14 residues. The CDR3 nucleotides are TGCGCCAGCAGCCCCGGGACAACCGCCTACGAGCAGTACTTC. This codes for CASSPGTTAYEQYF.

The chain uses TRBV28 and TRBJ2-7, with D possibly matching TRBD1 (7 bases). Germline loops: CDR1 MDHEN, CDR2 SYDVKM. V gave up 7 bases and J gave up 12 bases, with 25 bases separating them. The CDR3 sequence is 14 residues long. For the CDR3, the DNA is TGTGCCAGCACCGCGGGACAGAGGAGGAGCCCCCTGTACTTC. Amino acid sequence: CASTAGQRRSPLYF.

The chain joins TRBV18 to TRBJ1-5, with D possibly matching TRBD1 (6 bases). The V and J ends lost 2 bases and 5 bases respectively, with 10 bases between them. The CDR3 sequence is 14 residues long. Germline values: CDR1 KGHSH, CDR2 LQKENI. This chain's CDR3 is CASSPKAGDQPQHF. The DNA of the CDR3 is TGTGCCAGCTCACCAAAGGCAGGGGATCAGCCCCAGCATTTT.

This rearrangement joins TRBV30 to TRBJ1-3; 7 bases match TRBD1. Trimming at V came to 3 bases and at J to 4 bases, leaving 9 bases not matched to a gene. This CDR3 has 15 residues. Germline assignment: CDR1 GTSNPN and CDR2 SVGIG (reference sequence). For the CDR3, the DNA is TGTGCCTGGAGCGGAGACAGGGCTGGAGGAAACACCATATATTTT. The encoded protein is CAWSGDRAGGNTIYF.

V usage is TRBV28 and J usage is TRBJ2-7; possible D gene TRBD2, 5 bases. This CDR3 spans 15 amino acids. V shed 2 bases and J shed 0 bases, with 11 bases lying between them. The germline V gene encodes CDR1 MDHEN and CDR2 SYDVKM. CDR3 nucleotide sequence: TGTGCCAGCAGTTTAGAGGGCAGGAGCTCCTACGAGCAGTACTTC. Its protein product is CASSLEGRSSYEQYF.

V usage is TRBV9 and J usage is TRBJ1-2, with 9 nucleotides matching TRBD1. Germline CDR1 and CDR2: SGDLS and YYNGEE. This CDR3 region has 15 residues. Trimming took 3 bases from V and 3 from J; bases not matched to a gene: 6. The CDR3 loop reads CASSGTGGAHYGYTF. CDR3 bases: TGTGCCAGCAGCGGCACAGGGGGCGCTCACTATGGCTACACCTTC. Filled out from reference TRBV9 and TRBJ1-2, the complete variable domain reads DSGVTQTPKHLITATGQRVTLRCSPRSGDLSVYWYQQSLDQGLQFLIQYYNGEERAKGNILERFSAQQFPDLHSELNLSSLELGDSALYFCASSGTGGAHYGYTFGSGTRLTVV.

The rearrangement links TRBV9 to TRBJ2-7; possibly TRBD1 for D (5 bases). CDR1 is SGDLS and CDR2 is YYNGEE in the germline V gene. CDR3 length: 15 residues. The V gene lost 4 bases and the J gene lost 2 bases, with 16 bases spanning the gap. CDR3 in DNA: TGTGCCAGCAGCCCCAGACCCAAGGGGACCTACGAGCAGTACTTC. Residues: CASSPRPKGTYEQYF.

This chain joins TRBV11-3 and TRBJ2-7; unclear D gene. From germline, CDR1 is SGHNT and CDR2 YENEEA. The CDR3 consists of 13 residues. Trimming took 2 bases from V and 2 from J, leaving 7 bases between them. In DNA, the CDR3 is TGTGCCAGCAGCTTATTCGCGGCCTACGAGCAGTACTTC. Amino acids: CASSLFAAYEQYF.

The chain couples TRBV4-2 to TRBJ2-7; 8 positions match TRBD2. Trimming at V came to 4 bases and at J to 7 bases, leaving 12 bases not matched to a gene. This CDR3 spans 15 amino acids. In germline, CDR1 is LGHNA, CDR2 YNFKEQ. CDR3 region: CASSPSGTRPGEQYF. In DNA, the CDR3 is TGTGCCAGCAGCCCGTCCGGGACTAGACCGGGGGAGCAGTACTTC.

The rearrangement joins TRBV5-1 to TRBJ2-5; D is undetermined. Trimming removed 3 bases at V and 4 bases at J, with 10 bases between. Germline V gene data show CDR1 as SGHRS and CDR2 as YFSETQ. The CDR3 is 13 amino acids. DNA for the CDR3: TGCGCCAGCAGCTCCTTAACTGGAGAGACCCAGTACTTC. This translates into CASSSLTGETQYF.

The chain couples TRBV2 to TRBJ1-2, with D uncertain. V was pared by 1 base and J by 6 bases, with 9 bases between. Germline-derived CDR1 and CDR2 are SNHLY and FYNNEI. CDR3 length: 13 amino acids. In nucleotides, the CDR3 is TGTGCCAGCAGTGAAGACAGCGGCCATGGCTACACCTTC. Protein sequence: CASSEDSGHGYTF.

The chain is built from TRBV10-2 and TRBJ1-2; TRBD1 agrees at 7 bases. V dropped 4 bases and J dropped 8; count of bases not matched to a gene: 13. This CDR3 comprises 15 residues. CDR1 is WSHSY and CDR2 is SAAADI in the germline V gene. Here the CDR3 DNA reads TGCGCCAGCAGTGTAAGGATTAGGGGGCTCGACGGCTACACCTTC. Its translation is CASSVRIRGLDGYTF.

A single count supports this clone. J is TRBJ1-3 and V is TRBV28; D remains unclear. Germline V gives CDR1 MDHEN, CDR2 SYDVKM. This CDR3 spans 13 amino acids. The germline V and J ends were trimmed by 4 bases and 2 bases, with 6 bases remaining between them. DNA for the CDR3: TGTGCCAGCAGTTCCGACACTGGAAACACCATATATTTT. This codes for CASSSDTGNTIYF.

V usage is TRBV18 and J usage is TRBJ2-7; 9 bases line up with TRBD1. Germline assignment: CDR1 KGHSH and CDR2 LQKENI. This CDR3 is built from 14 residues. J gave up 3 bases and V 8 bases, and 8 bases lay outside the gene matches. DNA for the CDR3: TGTGCCAGCGCCCCCGGGACAGGGAACTACGAGCAGTACTTC. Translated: CASAPGTGNYEQYF.